The 32 T cell receptor beta chains reported below all come from one sample, sequenced in a study of T cell changes during pregnancy in multiple sclerosis. Data came from immunoSEQ multiplex PCR; TCRdb stores just in-frame clones and leaves some out. The sample has about 70,000 clones, 90% to 95% seen once. The input for sequencing was peripheral blood, taken in the third trimester of pregnancy. Receptors were obtained from a female donor in good health, enrolled as a control in a pregnancy study.

The chain joins TRBV5-5 to TRBJ1-1; D ambiguous. Per the germline V gene, CDR1 is SGHKS and CDR2 is YYEKEE (reference sequence). V shed 0 bases and J shed 7 bases, with 4 bases lying between them. The CDR3 is made up of 11 amino acids. CDR3 coding DNA: TGTGCCAGCAGCTTGGGAGGTGAAGCTTTCTTT. It specifies CASSLGGEAFF. Together with reference TRBV5-5 and TRBJ1-1, the CDR3 gives the full variable domain: DAGVTQSPTHLIKTRGQQVTLRCSPISGHKSVSWYQQVLGQGPQFIFQYYEKEERGRGNFPDRFSARQFPNYSSELNVNALLLGDSALYLCASSLGGEAFFGQGTRLTVV.

This clone was seen once. The gene calls are TRBV19 and TRBJ1-2; the match to TRBD1 covers 7 bases. The germline CDR1 and CDR2 sequences are LNHDA and SQIVND (reference sequence). The CDR3 is made up of 14 amino acids. Trimming at V came to 2 bases and at J to 8 bases, leaving 8 bases not matched to a gene. In DNA form, the CDR3 reads TGTGCCAGTAGTATAACCGGACAGGTTGTGGGCTACACCTTC. This sequence encodes CASSITGQVVGYTF.

This chain uses TRBV5-6 with TRBJ1-3; 8 bases agree with TRBD1. CDR3 length equals 14 residues. Trimming removed 4 bases from V and 7 bases from J; junction bases left unmatched: 7. CDR1 and CDR2 from the germline V gene are SGHDT and YYEEEE. CDR3 in amino acids: CASSGQGLGNTIYF. The CDR3 bases are TGTGCCAGCAGCGGACAGGGCCTTGGGAACACCATATATTTT.

The rearrangement joins TRBV5-8 to TRBJ2-2, with D maybe TRBD1 (6 bases). CDR3 length: 16 amino acids. Germline V lookup: CDR1 SGHTS, CDR2 YDEGEE. Trimming cost V 4 bases and J 2 bases, with 15 bases left between them. In nucleotides, the CDR3 is TGTGCCAGCAGCACAGGGTCGGGCATCAACACCGGGGAGCTGTTTTTT. Translation: CASSTGSGINTGELFF. The whole variable domain, filled in from reference TRBV5-8 and TRBJ2-2, reads EAGVTQSPTHLIKTRGQQATLRCSPISGHTSVYWYQQALGLGLQFLLWYDEGEERNRGNFPPRFSGRQFPNYSSELNVNALELEDSALYLCASSTGSGINTGELFFGEGSRLTVL.

The rearrangement joins TRBV4-2 to TRBJ1-1; weak D call: TRBD1 (5 bases). The CDR3 sequence is 16 residues long. Germline V gives CDR1 LGHNA, CDR2 YNFKEQ. Trimming removed 4 bases at V and 1 base at J, with 16 bases between. The CDR3: CASSRDAGRENTEAFF. In nucleotides, the CDR3 is TGTGCCAGCAGCCGAGATGCCGGCAGGGAGAACACTGAAGCTTTCTTT.

The chain couples TRBV30 to TRBJ2-1; 11 bases are shared with TRBD2. Germline loops: CDR1 GTSNPN, CDR2 SVGIG (reference sequence). This CDR3 region has 15 residues. V dropped 4 bases and J dropped 8; count of bases not matched to a gene: 10. CDR3 nucleotides: TGTGCCTGGAACCAAAATAGCGGGGGGGGCTATGAGCAGTTCTTC. It yields the protein CAWNQNSGGGYEQFF.

This sequence joins TRBV20-1 and TRBJ2-5, with D hard to call. V shed 2 bases and J shed 4 bases, with 5 bases lying between them. The CDR3 totals 11 residues. Germline loops: CDR1 DFQATT, CDR2 SNEGSKA (reference sequence). CDR3 residues: CSARPGETQYF. Here the CDR3 DNA reads TGCAGTGCTAGACCCGGAGAGACCCAGTACTTC.

This clone was observed once. The chain combines TRBV30 with TRBJ1-2; 10 bases fit TRBD1. The CDR3 is 15 amino acids. Germline V CDR1 and CDR2: GTSNPN, SVGIG (reference sequence). With 2 bases clipped from V and 3 bases from J, the junction kept 6 bases outside the gene matches. The CDR3 is CAWSTGTGVDYGYTF. The DNA of the CDR3 is TGTGCCTGGAGTACCGGGACAGGGGTTGACTATGGCTACACCTTC. Supplemented by reference TRBV30 and TRBJ1-2, the full variable domain reads SQTIHQWPATLVQPVGSPLSLECTVEGTSNPNLYWYRQAAGRGLQLLFYSVGIGQISSEVPQNLSASRPQDRQFILSSKKLLLSDSGFYLCAWSTGTGVDYGYTFGSGTRLTVV.

The rearrangement uses TRBV28 and TRBJ1-5; 7 bases match TRBD1. V was clipped by 8 bases and J by 0 bases; unmatched bases: 4. The CDR3 has 14 amino acids. Per the germline V gene, CDR1 is MDHEN and CDR2 is SYDVKM. The CDR3 sequence is CASGGTDSNQPQHF. CDR3 in DNA: TGTGCCAGCGGGGGGACAGATAGCAATCAGCCCCAGCATTTT.

V usage is TRBV6-5 and J usage is TRBJ2-7, with 10 bases identical to TRBD2. CDR1 and CDR2 (germline): MNHEY, SVGAGI. V shed 4 bases, J shed 4 bases, and the junction held 10 bases outside the gene matches. The CDR3 runs 16 residues. CDR3 amino acids: CASSSPLAGIKYEQYF. DNA of the CDR3: TGTGCCAGCAGTTCCCCACTAGCGGGGATTAAGTACGAGCAGTACTTC.

This chain joins TRBV5-1 and TRBJ2-7; 12 nucleotides agree with TRBD2. Germline CDR1 reads SGHRS; CDR2 reads YFSETQ. The CDR3 consists of 16 residues. J was trimmed by 2 bases and V by 4 bases; bases with no gene match: 7. Here the CDR3 reads CASSSPSSGGAYEQYF. In DNA form, the CDR3 reads TGCGCCAGCAGCAGCCCCTCTAGCGGGGGGGCCTACGAGCAGTACTTC.

J is TRBJ2-2 and V is TRBV7-9; possibly TRBD1 for D (6 bases). Deletions cut 7 bases from V and 5 bases from J, with 11 bases between. Germline V gene lookup returns CDR1 SEHNR and CDR2 FQNEAQ (reference sequence). This CDR3 has 13 residues. Here the CDR3 reads CASISTGTGELFF. The CDR3 region has the DNA TGTGCCAGCATCTCAACAGGGACCGGGGAGCTGTTTTTT.

The rearrangement joins TRBV7-6 to TRBJ2-1, with D unclear. The V end lost 1 base, the J end lost 8 bases, and 3 bases lay between the germline ends. The germline gives CDR1 SGHVS, CDR2 FNYEAQ. The CDR3 loop spans 11 amino acids. CDR3 DNA sequence: TGTGCCAGCAGCTTAGGCGATGAGCAGTTCTTC. It is translated as CASSLGDEQFF. Complete variable domain (other parts from reference TRBV7-6 and TRBJ2-1): GAGVSQSPRYKVTKRGQDVALRCDPISGHVSLYWYRQALGQGPEFLTYFNYEAQQDKSGLPNDRFSAERPEGSISTLTIQRTEQRDSAMYRCASSLGDEQFFGPGTRLTVL.

J is TRBJ1-1 and V is TRBV27; D remains unclear. Trimming pared 1 base from V and 8 bases from J, leaving 8 bases between. CDR1 and CDR2 (germline): MNHEY, SMNVEV (reference sequence). CDR3 length: 12 amino acids. CDR3 residues: CASSLYGREAFF. The CDR3 region has the DNA TGTGCCAGCAGTTTATACGGCAGGGAAGCTTTCTTT.

V gene TRBV6-5 combines with J gene TRBJ2-5; 7 positions agree with TRBD1. The V gene's germline CDR1 is MNHEY and CDR2 SVGAGI. There are 16 residues in the CDR3. V gave up 3 bases and J gave up 2 bases; unmatched junction bases: 9. CDR3 loop: CASSYLGTATQETQYF. The CDR3 DNA reads as TGTGCCAGCAGTTATCTCGGGACAGCTACACAAGAGACCCAGTACTTC.

This rearrangement joins TRBV5-1 to TRBJ2-2, with a possible D match to TRBD1 (6 bases). Germline CDR1 and CDR2: SGHRS and YFSETQ. CDR3 size: 15 residues. V lost 4 bases, J lost 0 bases, and 10 bases lay in between. This chain's CDR3 is CASSLGGANTGELFF. The CDR3, as DNA: TGCGCCAGCAGCCTAGGGGGAGCGAACACCGGGGAGCTGTTTTTT.

The rearrangement joins TRBV11-2 to TRBJ1-3, with TRBD1 matching 7 bases. J was trimmed by 0 bases and V by 4 bases; bases with no gene match: 3. CDR1 is SGHAT and CDR2 is FQNNGV in the germline V gene. The CDR3 consists of 15 residues. The CDR3: CASSYTGDSGNTIYF. In nucleotides, the CDR3 is TGTGCCAGCAGCTATACAGGGGACTCTGGAAACACCATATATTTT.

The rearrangement links TRBV27 to TRBJ2-3; 8 bases agree with TRBD1. The J segment lost 8 bases and the V segment lost 2 bases, leaving 15 bases of the junction unmatched. CDR3 length equals 17 residues. The germline gives CDR1 MNHEY, CDR2 SMNVEV (reference sequence). CDR3: CASSLSVGQGPFRTQYF. The CDR3 region has the DNA TGTGCCAGCAGTTTAAGCGTAGGACAGGGCCCGTTTCGTACGCAGTATTTT.

The chain couples TRBV19 to TRBJ1-5; 11 positions match TRBD1. V trimming: 5 bases; J trimming: 3 bases; junction bases outside the gene matches: 3. Germline assignment: CDR1 LNHDA and CDR2 SQIVND (reference sequence). CDR3 length: 15 residues. The CDR3 bases are TGTGCCAGTAGTTCGGACAGGGGGCACAATCAGCCCCAGCATTTT. Amino acid sequence: CASSSDRGHNQPQHF.

The chain joins TRBV9 to TRBJ1-6; no firm D call. Germline values: CDR1 SGDLS, CDR2 YYNGEE. Trimming shortened V by 4 bases and J by 7 bases, and 12 bases separated the two germline ends. The CDR3 covers 14 residues. CDR3 in amino acids: CASSPPARNSPLHF. The CDR3 region has the DNA TGTGCCAGCAGCCCTCCAGCCAGGAATTCACCCCTCCACTTT.

The genes are TRBV16 and TRBJ2-7, with D tentatively TRBD1 (6 bases). CDR3 length: 20 amino acids. The V gene lost 0 bases and the J gene lost 0 bases, with 24 bases spanning the gap. Looked up from germline, CDR1 is KGHSY and CDR2 is FQNENV. The CDR3 here is CASSQSGIAGPGDPSYEQYF. The CDR3, as DNA: TGTGCCAGCAGCCAATCTGGGATAGCAGGGCCAGGGGATCCCTCCTACGAGCAGTACTTC.

The chain is built from TRBV4-2 and TRBJ1-5; the D is unclear. In germline, CDR1 is LGHNA, CDR2 YNFKEQ. V shed 1 base and J shed 7 bases, with 14 bases lying between them. The CDR3 is 15 residues long. The CDR3 here is CASSQALVATQPQHF. For the CDR3, the DNA is TGTGCCAGCAGCCAAGCTCTAGTCGCAACGCAGCCCCAGCATTTT.

V usage is TRBV7-2 and J usage is TRBJ2-7, with TRBD1 identical over 9 bases. This CDR3 is built from 14 residues. Per germline, CDR1 SGHTA and CDR2 FQGNSA. Unmatched junction bases numbered 6, after V lost 5 bases and J lost 4 bases. The CDR3 sequence: CASSRGTGRYEQYF. For the CDR3, the DNA is TGTGCCAGCAGCCGCGGGACAGGGAGATACGAGCAGTACTTC.

V usage is TRBV7-2 and J usage is TRBJ2-2; D is perhaps TRBD2 (6 bases). CDR1 and CDR2 from the germline V gene are SGHTA and FQGNSA. Trimming removed 9 bases at V and 2 bases at J, with 16 bases between. This CDR3 is 15 amino acids long. CDR3 protein: CASAGTFFNTGELFF. The DNA for the CDR3 is TGTGCCAGTGCCGGGACTTTCTTTAACACCGGGGAGCTGTTTTTT.

This chain connects TRBV19 to TRBJ1-2; D unresolved. Germline V gives CDR1 LNHDA, CDR2 SQIVND (reference sequence). CDR3 length: 14 amino acids. Trimming took 7 bases from V and 5 from J, leaving 17 bases between them. CDR3 sequence: CASTPNPATYGYTF. The DNA for the CDR3 is TGTGCCAGTACCCCGAATCCTGCGACATATGGCTACACCTTC.

The chain has TRBV4-3 and TRBJ2-2; D is undetermined. V was clipped by 1 base and J by 5 bases, with 5 bases between them. Germline CDR1 is LGHNA and CDR2 is YSLEER. This CDR3 is 13 amino acids long. CDR3 coding DNA: TGCGCCAGCAGCCAAGTGTATACCGGGGAGCTGTTTTTT. This codes for CASSQVYTGELFF.

This chain links TRBV6-5 with TRBJ2-7; D is possibly TRBD1 (6 bases). The CDR3 has 12 amino acids. Germline CDR1 and CDR2: MNHEY and SVGAGI. Trimming took off 5 bases at V and 1 base at J, with 6 bases between the two ends. CDR3 nucleotide sequence: TGTGCCAGCAGTACAGGGTCCTACGAGCAGTACTTC. Protein product: CASSTGSYEQYF.

The J gene is TRBJ2-7, the V gene TRBV4-3; 7 bases map to TRBD1. The CDR3 has 15 residues. The germline V gene has CDR1 LGHNA and CDR2 YSLEER. J gave up 1 base and V 0 bases, and 3 bases lay outside the gene matches. The CDR3 DNA reads as TGCGCCAGCAGCCAAGATGGGGGACAGTCCTACGAGCAGTACTTC. This translates into CASSQDGGQSYEQYF.

In this sample, this clone turned up a few times. This chain joins TRBV18 and TRBJ1-1; a weak D match, TRBD1 (5 bases). CDR1 and CDR2 from the germline V gene are KGHSH and LQKENI. This CDR3 has 14 amino acids. V lost 2 bases and J 3 bases, leaving 10 bases between the germline ends. The CDR3 spells CASSPRQPYTEAFF. CDR3 DNA sequence: TGTGCCAGCTCACCAAGACAGCCATACACTGAAGCTTTCTTT.

V usage is TRBV21-1 and J usage is TRBJ1-6; the table assigns TRBD1, which was not confirmed against the DNA. TRBV21-1 is a pseudogene locus. The length of the CDR3 is 15 residues. As DNA, the CDR3 is TGTGCCAGCAGCAAAGAGGGGACAGCTCGCTCGACCCTCCACTTT. It yields the protein CASSKEGTARSTLHF.

The chain recombines TRBV4-2 with TRBJ2-1, with D possibly matching TRBD2 (6 bases). Germline CDR1 and CDR2: LGHNA and YNFKEQ. Trimming removed 3 bases at V and 0 bases at J, with 12 bases between. The CDR3 covers 16 residues. DNA of the CDR3: TGTGCCAGCAGCCACCTTAGCGGTAGCTCCTACAATGAGCAGTTCTTC. Protein: CASSHLSGSSYNEQFF.

The V and J genes are TRBV7-2 and TRBJ2-7; 8 bases are a match to TRBD1. The CDR3 loop spans 14 amino acids. The V gene end was trimmed by 6 bases and the J gene end by 13 bases; junction bases not matched to a gene: 17. CDR1 is SGHTA and CDR2 is FQGNSA in the germline V gene. The CDR3 DNA reads as TGTGCCAGCAGGGGGGACGGGCAGGGGGCCGTCTTTTACTTC. The encoded protein is CASRGDGQGAVFYF.